This entry features one TCR beta chain sequence. The antigen it binds to is not known. No base quality information exists; no much larger clone differs at one position. Including cysteine and phenylalanine, the CDR3 has 16 amino acids. The retained sequence is limited to the CDR3, 48 bases, with the frame set at the first base. V and J are truncated by 0 bases and 0 bases respectively, leaving an intervening sequence of 11 bases. CDR1 and CDR2 were assigned from the germline V gene (reference sequence) as LGHDT and YNNKEL. What this sample's treatment or condition label stands for: allogeneic hematopoietic cell transplantation with graft depleted of TCRalphabeta T cells and CD19 B cells. The children who served as transplant recipients had been given grafts of TCRalphabeta/CD19-depleted allogeneic hematopoietic cells. This entry comes from a study of T-cell reconstitution after alpha-beta-depleted transplantation in children (dated by TCRdb to about 2016). About the full investigation: Using TCR repertoire profiling, the study followed T-cell immune reconstitution in a quantitative way in children after TCRalphabeta/CD19-depleted allogeneic hematopoietic cell transplantation. Overall results and qualifications from the work: Over subsequent months, a decline in hyperexpanded clone frequencies was noted, and after one year, T-cell counts and TCRbeta diversity were mostly ascribed to newly produced T cells. In some patients, the high TCRbeta diversity seen at day 60 was put down to recipient T cells and intrathymic progenitors that had survived conditioning. About two months after transplant, the apparently early recovery of alphabetaT-cell counts reportedly depended on just several hundred clones that had expanded rapidly and came from non-depleted graft cells.

The library was obtained by PCR. The sequencer listed for this sample is Illumina HiSeq 2500. Molecular barcoding was employed in the preparation of TCR libraries, with unique molecular identifiers being used to normalize TCRbeta repertoire quantification. TCRdb itself trimmed the public reads at Q25 with fastp, ran MiXCR and retained productive beta chains. Rows are combined by CDR3 protein, so each entry shows the most common genes and DNA. This sample is represented by around 670,000 distinct CDR3 sequences; approximately 14% of them were singletons. 0.79% of the sample comes from the top ten. The receptor was derived from a girl aged 2 to 9 with congenital amegakaryocytic thrombocytopenia, due to receive a stem cell transplant. The chain joins TRBV3-1 to TRBJ1-1, with an unclear D gene assignment. The source was PBMCs, collected before TCRalphabeta/CD19-depleted stem cell transplant. The nucleotide sequence reads TGTGCCAGCAGCCAAGAACCAACTGCCATGAACACTGAAGCTTTCTTT. This translates into CASSQEPTAMNTEAFF.